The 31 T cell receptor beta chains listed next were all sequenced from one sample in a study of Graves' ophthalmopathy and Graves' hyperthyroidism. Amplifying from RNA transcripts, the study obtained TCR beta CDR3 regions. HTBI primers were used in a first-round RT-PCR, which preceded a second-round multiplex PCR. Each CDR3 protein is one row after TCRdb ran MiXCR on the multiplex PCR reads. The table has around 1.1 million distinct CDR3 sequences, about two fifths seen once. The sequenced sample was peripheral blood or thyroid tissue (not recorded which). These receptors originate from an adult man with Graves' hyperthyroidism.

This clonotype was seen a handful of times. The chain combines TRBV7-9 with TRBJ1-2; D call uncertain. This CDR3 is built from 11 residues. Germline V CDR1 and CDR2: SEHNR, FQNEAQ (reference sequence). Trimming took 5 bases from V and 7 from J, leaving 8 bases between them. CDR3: CASSKQAGYTF. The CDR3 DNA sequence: TGTGCCAGCAGCAAACAAGCTGGCTACACCTTC.

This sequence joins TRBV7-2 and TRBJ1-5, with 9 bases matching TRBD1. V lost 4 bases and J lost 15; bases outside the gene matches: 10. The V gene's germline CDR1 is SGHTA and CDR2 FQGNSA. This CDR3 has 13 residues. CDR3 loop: CASSSPTGTGLHF. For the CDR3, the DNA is TGTGCCAGCAGCTCCCCCACCGGGACAGGGCTGCATTTT.

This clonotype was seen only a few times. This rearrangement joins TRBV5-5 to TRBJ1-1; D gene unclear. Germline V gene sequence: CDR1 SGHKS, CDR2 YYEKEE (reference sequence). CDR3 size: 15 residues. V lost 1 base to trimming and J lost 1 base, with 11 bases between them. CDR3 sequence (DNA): TGTGCCAGCAGCTTGAGGGCAGAATGGAACACTGAAGCTTTCTTT. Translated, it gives CASSLRAEWNTEAFF. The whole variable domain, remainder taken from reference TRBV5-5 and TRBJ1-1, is DAGVTQSPTHLIKTRGQQVTLRCSPISGHKSVSWYQQVLGQGPQFIFQYYEKEERGRGNFPDRFSARQFPNYSSELNVNALLLGDSALYLCASSLRAEWNTEAFFGQGTRLTVV.

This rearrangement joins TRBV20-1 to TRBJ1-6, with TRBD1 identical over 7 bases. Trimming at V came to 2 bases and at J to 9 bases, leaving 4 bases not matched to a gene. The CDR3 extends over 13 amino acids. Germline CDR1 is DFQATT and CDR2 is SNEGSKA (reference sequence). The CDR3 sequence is CSARQGDTSPLHF. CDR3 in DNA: TGCAGTGCTAGACAGGGGGACACTTCACCCCTCCACTTT.

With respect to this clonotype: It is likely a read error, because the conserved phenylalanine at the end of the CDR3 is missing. The CDR3 is CASSLALGNEQYL. CDR3 sequence (DNA): TGTGCCAGCAGCTTAGCCCTTGGTAACGAGCAGTACCTC. This rearrangement joins TRBV7-9 to TRBJ2-7; D gene ambiguous. Trimming took 0 bases from V and 5 from J, leaving 8 bases between them. Germline V gives CDR1 SEHNR, CDR2 FQNEAQ (reference sequence). The CDR3 runs 13 residues.

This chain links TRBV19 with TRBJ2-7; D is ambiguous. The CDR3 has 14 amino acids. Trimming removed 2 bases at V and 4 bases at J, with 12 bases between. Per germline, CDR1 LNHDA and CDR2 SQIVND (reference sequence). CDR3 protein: CASSIMDGLYEQYF. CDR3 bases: TGTGCCAGTAGTATAATGGACGGCTTATACGAGCAGTACTTC.

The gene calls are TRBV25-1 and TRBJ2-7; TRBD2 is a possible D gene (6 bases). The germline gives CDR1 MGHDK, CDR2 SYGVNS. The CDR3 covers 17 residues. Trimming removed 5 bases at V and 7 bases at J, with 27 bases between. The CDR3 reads CASSPSRGAEDGGEQYF. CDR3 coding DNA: TGTGCCAGCAGTCCATCTCGGGGAGCGGAGGACGGAGGGGAGCAGTACTTC.

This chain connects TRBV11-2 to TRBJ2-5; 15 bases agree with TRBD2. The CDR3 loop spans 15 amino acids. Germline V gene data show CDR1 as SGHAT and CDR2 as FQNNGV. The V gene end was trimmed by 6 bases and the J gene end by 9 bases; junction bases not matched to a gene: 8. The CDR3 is CASSNDGLAGGAQYF. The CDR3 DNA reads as TGTGCCAGCAGTAACGACGGACTAGCGGGGGGGGCCCAGTACTTC.

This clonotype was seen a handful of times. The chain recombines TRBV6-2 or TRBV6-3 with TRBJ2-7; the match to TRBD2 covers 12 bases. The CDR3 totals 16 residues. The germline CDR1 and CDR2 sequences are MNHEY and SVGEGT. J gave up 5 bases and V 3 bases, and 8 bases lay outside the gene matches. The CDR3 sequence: CASSYETSGRENEQYF. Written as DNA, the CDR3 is TGTGCCAGCAGTTATGAGACTAGCGGGAGAGAGAACGAGCAGTACTTC.

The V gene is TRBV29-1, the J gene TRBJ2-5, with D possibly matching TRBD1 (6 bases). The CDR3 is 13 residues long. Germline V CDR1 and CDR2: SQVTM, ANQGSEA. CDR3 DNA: TGCAGTGTAGAAGACAGGAACGAGGAGACCCAGTACTTC. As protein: CSVEDRNEETQYF.

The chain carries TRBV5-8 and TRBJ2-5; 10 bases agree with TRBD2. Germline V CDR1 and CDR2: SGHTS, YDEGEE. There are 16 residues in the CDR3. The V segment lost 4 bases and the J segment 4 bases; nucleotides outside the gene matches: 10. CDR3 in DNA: TGTGCCAGCAGCGTACCTAGCGGGAGAGGAAGAGAGACCCAGTACTTC. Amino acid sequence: CASSVPSGRGRETQYF.

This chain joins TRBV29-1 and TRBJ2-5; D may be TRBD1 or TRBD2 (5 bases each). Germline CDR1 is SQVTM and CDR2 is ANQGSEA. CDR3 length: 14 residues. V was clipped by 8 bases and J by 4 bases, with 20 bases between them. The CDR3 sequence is CSSWDGAGGETQYF. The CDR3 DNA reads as TGCAGCTCTTGGGACGGGGCTGGAGGAGAGACCCAGTACTTC.

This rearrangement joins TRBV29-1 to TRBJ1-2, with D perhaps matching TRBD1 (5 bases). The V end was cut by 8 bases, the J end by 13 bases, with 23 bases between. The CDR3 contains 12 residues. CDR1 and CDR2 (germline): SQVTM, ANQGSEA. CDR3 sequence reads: CSSPRLGHPPTF. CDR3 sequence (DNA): TGCAGCTCACCTAGGCTAGGACATCCGCCCACCTTC. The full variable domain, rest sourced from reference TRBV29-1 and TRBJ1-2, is SAVISQKPSRDICQRGTSLTIQCQVDSQVTMMFWYRQQPGQSLTLIATANQGSEATYESGFVIDKFPISRPNLTFSTLTVSNMSPEDSSIYLCSSPRLGHPPTFGSGTRLTVV.

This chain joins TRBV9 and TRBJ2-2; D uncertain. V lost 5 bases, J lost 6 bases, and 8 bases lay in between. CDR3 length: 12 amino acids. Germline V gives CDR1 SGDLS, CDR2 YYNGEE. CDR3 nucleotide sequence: TGTGCCAGCAGTCGAATGGCCGGGGAGCTGTTTTTT. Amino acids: CASSRMAGELFF.

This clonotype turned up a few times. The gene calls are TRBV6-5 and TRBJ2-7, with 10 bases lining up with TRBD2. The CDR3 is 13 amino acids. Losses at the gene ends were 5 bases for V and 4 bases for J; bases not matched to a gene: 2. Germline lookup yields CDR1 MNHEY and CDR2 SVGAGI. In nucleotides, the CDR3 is TGTGCCAGCAGTCATAGCGGGGGGTACGAGCAGTACTTC. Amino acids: CASSHSGGYEQYF.

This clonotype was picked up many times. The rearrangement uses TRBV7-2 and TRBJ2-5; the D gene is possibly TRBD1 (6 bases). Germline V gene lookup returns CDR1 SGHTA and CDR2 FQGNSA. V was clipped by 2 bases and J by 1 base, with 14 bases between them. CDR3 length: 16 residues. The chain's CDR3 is CASSLKTGQRQETQYF. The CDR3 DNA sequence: TGTGCCAGCAGCTTAAAAACCGGACAGCGCCAAGAGACCCAGTACTTC.

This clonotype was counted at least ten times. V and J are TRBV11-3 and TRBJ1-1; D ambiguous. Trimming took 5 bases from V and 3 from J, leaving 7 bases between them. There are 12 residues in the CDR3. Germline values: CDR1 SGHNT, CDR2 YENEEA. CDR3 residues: CASSPGDTEAFF. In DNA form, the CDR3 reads TGTGCCAGCAGCCCGGGAGACACTGAAGCTTTCTTT.

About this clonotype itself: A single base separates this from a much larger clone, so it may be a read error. As DNA, the CDR3 is TGCAGTGCTAGAGAACCCGGAGGTTCACCCCCCCACTTT. Encoded protein: CSAREPGGSPPHF. The chain links TRBV20-1 to TRBJ1-6; D unresolved. The CDR3 loop spans 13 amino acids. Germline CDR1 reads DFQATT; CDR2 reads SNEGSKA (reference sequence).

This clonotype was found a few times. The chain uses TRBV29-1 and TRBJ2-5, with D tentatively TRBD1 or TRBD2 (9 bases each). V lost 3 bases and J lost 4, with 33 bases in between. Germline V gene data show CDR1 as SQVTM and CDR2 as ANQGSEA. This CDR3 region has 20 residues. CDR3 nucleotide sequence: TGCAGCGTTGACTTCGACAGGGGGTGGCTTAGCGGGAGAGAAGGAGAGACCCAGTACTTC. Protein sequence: CSVDFDRGWLSGREGETQYF.

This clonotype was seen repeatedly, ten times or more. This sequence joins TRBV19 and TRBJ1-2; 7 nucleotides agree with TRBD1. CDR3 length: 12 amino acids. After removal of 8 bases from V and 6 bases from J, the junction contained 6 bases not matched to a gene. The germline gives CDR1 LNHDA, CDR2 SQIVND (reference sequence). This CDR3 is CASDTGEDGYTF. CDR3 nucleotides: TGTGCCAGTGACACAGGGGAGGATGGCTACACCTTC.

The CDR3 loop is CASSPMGLAGPSYEQYF. DNA of the CDR3: TGTGCCAGCAGTCCGATGGGACTAGCGGGGCCCTCCTACGAGCAGTACTTC. The chain combines TRBV6-1 with TRBJ2-7, with 13 nucleotides matching TRBD2. V lost 5 bases and J lost 0; bases outside the gene matches: 7. Germline V gene data show CDR1 as MNHNS and CDR2 as SASEGT. The CDR3 contains 17 residues.

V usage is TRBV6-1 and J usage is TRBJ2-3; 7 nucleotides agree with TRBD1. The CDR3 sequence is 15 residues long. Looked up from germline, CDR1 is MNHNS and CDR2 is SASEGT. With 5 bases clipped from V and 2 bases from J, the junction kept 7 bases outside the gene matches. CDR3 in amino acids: CASSSGTANTDTQYF. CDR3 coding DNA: TGTGCCAGCAGTTCCGGGACAGCCAACACAGATACGCAGTATTTT.

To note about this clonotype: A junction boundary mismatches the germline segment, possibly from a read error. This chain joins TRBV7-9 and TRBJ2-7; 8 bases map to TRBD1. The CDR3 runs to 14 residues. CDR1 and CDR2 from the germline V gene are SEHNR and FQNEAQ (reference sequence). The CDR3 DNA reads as TGTACCAGCAGCTTAGGGACAGGCTCCTACGAGCAGTACTTC. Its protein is CTSSLGTGSYEQYF.

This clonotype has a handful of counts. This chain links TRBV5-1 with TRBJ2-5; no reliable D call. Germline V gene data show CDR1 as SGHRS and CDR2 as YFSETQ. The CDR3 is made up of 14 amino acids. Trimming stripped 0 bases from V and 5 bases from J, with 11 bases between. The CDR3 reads CASSLGFGEETQYF. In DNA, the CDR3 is TGCGCCAGCAGCTTGGGGTTCGGCGAGGAGACCCAGTACTTC.

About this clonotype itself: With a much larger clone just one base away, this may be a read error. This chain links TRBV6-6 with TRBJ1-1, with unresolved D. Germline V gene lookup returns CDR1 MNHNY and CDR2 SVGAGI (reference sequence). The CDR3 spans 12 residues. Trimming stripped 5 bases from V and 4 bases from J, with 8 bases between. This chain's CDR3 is CASSDGVTEAFF. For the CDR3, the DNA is TGTGCCAGCAGTGACGGGGTCACTGAAGCTTTCTTT.

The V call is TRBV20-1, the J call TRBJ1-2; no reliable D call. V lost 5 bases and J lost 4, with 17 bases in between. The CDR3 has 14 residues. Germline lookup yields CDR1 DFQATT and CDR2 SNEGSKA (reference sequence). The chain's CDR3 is CSAADGDLAYGYTF. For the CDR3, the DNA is TGCAGTGCTGCGGACGGAGATCTTGCCTATGGCTACACCTTC.

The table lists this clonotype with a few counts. The CDR3 protein is CASSQGVNLPQHF. Written as DNA, the CDR3 is TGTGCCAGCAGCCAAGGAGTAAATCTTCCCCAGCATTTT. The chain has TRBV3-1 and TRBJ1-5, with D hard to call. The CDR3 spans 13 residues. Germline-derived CDR1 and CDR2 are LGHDT and YNNKEL (reference sequence). Between the trimmed V and J ends, which lost 1 base and 10 bases, there was a span of 11 bases.

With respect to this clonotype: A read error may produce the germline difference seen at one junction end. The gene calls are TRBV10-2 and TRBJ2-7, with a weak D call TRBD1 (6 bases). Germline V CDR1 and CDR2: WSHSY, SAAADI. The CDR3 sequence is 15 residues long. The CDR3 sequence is CTSSAGTRKSYEQYF. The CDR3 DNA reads TGTACCAGCAGTGCAGGGACACGGAAATCCTACGAGCAGTACTTC.

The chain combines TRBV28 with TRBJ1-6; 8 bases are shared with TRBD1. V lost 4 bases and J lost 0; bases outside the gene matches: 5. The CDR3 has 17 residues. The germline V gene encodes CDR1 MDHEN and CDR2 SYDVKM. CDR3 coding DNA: TGTGCCAGCAGTTCCGGGACAGGCGGCTCCTATAATTCACCCCTCCACTTT. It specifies CASSSGTGGSYNSPLHF.

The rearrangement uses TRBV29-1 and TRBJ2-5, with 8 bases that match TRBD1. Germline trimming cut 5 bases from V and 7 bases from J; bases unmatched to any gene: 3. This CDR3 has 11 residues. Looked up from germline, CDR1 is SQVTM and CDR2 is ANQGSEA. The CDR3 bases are TGCAGCGTTCGGCAGGGGGCGACCCAGTACTTC. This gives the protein CSVRQGATQYF.

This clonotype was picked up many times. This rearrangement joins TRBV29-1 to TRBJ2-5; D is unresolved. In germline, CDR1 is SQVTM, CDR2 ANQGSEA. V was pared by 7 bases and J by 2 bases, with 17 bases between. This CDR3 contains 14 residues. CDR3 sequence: CSALGIWGQETQYF. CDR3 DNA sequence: TGCAGCGCCCTTGGGATTTGGGGTCAAGAGACCCAGTACTTC.